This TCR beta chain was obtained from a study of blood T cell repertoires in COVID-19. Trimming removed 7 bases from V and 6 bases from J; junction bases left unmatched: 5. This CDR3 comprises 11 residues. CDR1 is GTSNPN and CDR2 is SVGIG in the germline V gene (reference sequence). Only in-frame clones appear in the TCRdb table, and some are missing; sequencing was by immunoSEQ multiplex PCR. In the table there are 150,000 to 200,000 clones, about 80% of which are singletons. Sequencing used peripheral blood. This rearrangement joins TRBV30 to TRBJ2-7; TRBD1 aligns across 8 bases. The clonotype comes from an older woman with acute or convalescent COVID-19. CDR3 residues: CASDREGEQYF. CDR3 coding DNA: TGTGCCTCGGACAGGGAAGGCGAGCAGTACTTC.